These 18 T cell receptor beta chains were sequenced from one sample in a study of regulatory T cells in long-lasting Graves disease. Time point denoted: persistent/refractory GD, antithyroid drugs over 5 years with positive TRAb. From PBMCs, RNA was extracted and then used to make the TCR library. CDR3-region Arm-PCR and iRepertoire HTBI primers produced the TCR beta libraries. TCRdb re-called the multiplex PCR reads through MiXCR, storing one row per CDR3 protein. The sample shows approximately 440,000 distinct CDR3 sequences, about 25% of them seen only once. This material consisted of peripheral blood mononuclear cells (PBMCs), taken when the disease was refractory, from a patient treated with antithyroid drugs. Every receptor here comes from a female donor with Graves disease.

This clonotype was counted a few times. The rearrangement uses TRBV20-1 and TRBJ2-2; D gene uncertain. The CDR3 length is 13 residues. Per the germline V gene, CDR1 is DFQATT and CDR2 is SNEGSKA (reference sequence). V shed 0 bases and J shed 5 bases, with 7 bases lying between them. The CDR3 DNA reads TGCAGTGCTAGAGATTACCAAACCGGGGAGCTGTTTTTT. Amino acids: CSARDYQTGELFF.

This chain uses TRBV30 with TRBJ1-1; 8 bases map to TRBD1. Germline lookup yields CDR1 GTSNPN and CDR2 SVGIG (reference sequence). The CDR3 is 13 amino acids. J lost 6 bases, V lost 4 bases, and 7 bases had no gene match. The CDR3 sequence is CAWIRTGSAEAFF. CDR3 sequence (DNA): TGTGCCTGGATCCGGACAGGGAGCGCTGAAGCTTTCTTT.

The chain carries TRBV11-2 and TRBJ2-7; TRBD2 matches 9 bases. Unmatched junction bases numbered 7, after V lost 5 bases and J lost 5 bases. Per germline, CDR1 SGHAT and CDR2 FQNNGV. There are 14 residues in the CDR3. The DNA of the CDR3 is TGTGCCAGCAGCACAATAGCGGGAGCGAACGAGCAGTACTTC. Translated, it gives CASSTIAGANEQYF. Filled out from reference TRBV11-2 and TRBJ2-7, the complete variable domain reads EAGVAQSPRYKIIEKRQSVAFWCNPISGHATLYWYQQILGQGPKLLIQFQNNGVVDDSQLPKDRFSAERLKGVDSTLKIQPAKLEDSAVYLCASSTIAGANEQYFGPGTRLTVT.

This clonotype was observed a few times. The chain uses TRBV10-3 and TRBJ1-3; a possible D gene is TRBD1 (6 bases). V lost 2 bases and J lost 4, with 12 bases in between. This CDR3 comprises 15 residues. Germline V gene sequence: CDR1 ENHRY, CDR2 SYGVKD. CDR3 protein: CAISEPRGTGNTIYF. CDR3 sequence (DNA): TGTGCCATCAGTGAGCCCAGGGGTACAGGAAACACCATATATTTT.

This clonotype was counted at least ten times. This chain links TRBV29-1 with TRBJ1-1; no clear D. This CDR3 has 12 amino acids. In germline, CDR1 is SQVTM, CDR2 ANQGSEA. Trimming removed 7 bases at V and 0 bases at J, with 9 bases between. CDR3 sequence reads: CSARFMNTEAFF. The DNA for the CDR3 is TGCAGCGCCCGATTCATGAACACTGAAGCTTTCTTT.

V is TRBV20-1 and J is TRBJ2-1; unclear D gene. V was pared by 6 bases and J by 5 bases, with 14 bases between. Germline values: CDR1 DFQATT, CDR2 SNEGSKA (reference sequence). This CDR3 has 13 residues. The CDR3: CSAPGQSHNEQFF. The CDR3 DNA reads TGCAGTGCCCCCGGGCAATCTCACAATGAGCAGTTCTTC.

Many counts were recorded for this clonotype. This CDR3 is CASSLEWVRSYGYTF. As DNA, the CDR3 is TGTGCCAGCAGCTTAGAGTGGGTCCGTAGCTATGGCTACACCTTC. The V gene is TRBV7-2, the J gene TRBJ1-2; D is uncertain. V was trimmed by 1 base and J by 4 bases, leaving 13 bases between them. The germline gives CDR1 SGHTA, CDR2 FQGNSA. This CDR3 region has 15 residues.

This clonotype was recorded a few times. The chain recombines TRBV7-2 with TRBJ2-7, with D perhaps matching TRBD1 or TRBD2 (7 bases each). Deletions cut 4 bases from V and 0 bases from J, with 19 bases between. This CDR3 is 17 amino acids long. Germline CDR1 reads SGHTA; CDR2 reads FQGNSA. DNA of the CDR3: TGTGCCAGCAGCTCGGGGGGTATAGGACAGGCCTCCTACGAGCAGTACTTC. Translated: CASSSGGIGQASYEQYF.

As for this clonotype: A much larger clone lies one base from this, so it may be a read error. DNA of the CDR3: TGTGCCAGCAGTTACTCGATGGGCAGGAGTCGAGAGACCCAGTACTTC. This translates into CASSYSMGRSRETQYF. This chain joins TRBV6-2 or TRBV6-3 and TRBJ2-5; D call uncertain. The V and J ends lost 0 bases and 4 bases respectively, with 15 bases between them. The germline gives CDR1 MNHEY, CDR2 SVGEGT. The CDR3 runs to 16 residues.

This rearrangement joins TRBV30 to TRBJ2-7; tentatively, D is TRBD2 (6 bases). V was shortened by 0 bases and J by 1 base, with 10 bases between the two germline ends. CDR3 length: 14 residues. Per the germline V gene, CDR1 is GTSNPN and CDR2 is SVGIG (reference sequence). The CDR3 here is CAWSVSGGSYEQYF. The CDR3, as DNA: TGTGCCTGGAGTGTTTCCGGGGGTTCCTACGAGCAGTACTTC.

V is TRBV4-3 and J is TRBJ1-1; possible D gene TRBD1, 5 bases. Trimming cost V 1 base and J 2 bases, with 11 bases left between them. Per germline, CDR1 LGHNA and CDR2 YSLEER. The CDR3 runs to 15 residues. The DNA for the CDR3 is TGCGCCAGCAGCCAAGCAGGGTACGATAACACTGAAGCTTTCTTT. As protein: CASSQAGYDNTEAFF.

The CDR3 sequence: CATIQSGRGETQYF. CDR3 nucleotides: TGTGCCACCATCCAAAGCGGGAGGGGAGAGACCCAGTACTTC. The V and J genes are TRBV6-2 or TRBV6-3 and TRBJ2-5, with TRBD2 identical over 10 bases. The germline gives CDR1 MNHEY, CDR2 SVGEGT. There are 14 residues in the CDR3. Trimming at V came to 10 bases and at J to 4 bases, leaving 9 bases not matched to a gene.

This clonotype has ten or more counts. J is TRBJ2-5 and V is TRBV7-9; D unresolved. The CDR3 is 13 residues long. Trimming left V 5 bases short and J 1 base short, with 8 bases between. CDR1 and CDR2 (germline): SEHNR, FQNEAQ (reference sequence). The CDR3 protein is CASSPWGQETQYF. The CDR3, as DNA: TGTGCCAGCAGCCCCTGGGGCCAAGAGACCCAGTACTTC.

The CDR3 nucleotides are TGTGCCAGCATCAAAAACAGGGGAGGTCGCACAGATACGCAGTATTTT. It translates to CASIKNRGGRTDTQYF. The chain combines TRBV2 with TRBJ2-3; D is possibly TRBD1 (7 bases). Looked up from germline, CDR1 is SNHLY and CDR2 is FYNNEI. This CDR3 spans 16 amino acids. V was trimmed by 7 bases and J by 1 base, leaving 18 bases between them.

This clonotype was observed many times. The chain carries TRBV15 and TRBJ2-7, with D possibly being TRBD1 or TRBD2 (6 bases each). Trimming took 0 bases from V and 0 from J, leaving 12 bases between them. CDR3 length: 16 amino acids. The V gene's germline CDR1 is LNHNV and CDR2 YYDKDF (reference sequence). CDR3 sequence: CATSRDAGHGSYEQYF. The CDR3, as DNA: TGTGCCACCAGCAGAGATGCGGGACATGGCTCCTACGAGCAGTACTTC.

This clonotype was found a few times. The chain combines TRBV20-1 with TRBJ2-2; D may match TRBD1 or TRBD2 (5 bases each). Germline V gives CDR1 DFQATT, CDR2 SNEGSKA (reference sequence). V was trimmed by 5 bases and J by 0 bases, leaving 13 bases between them. The CDR3 totals 15 residues. CDR3 sequence: CSAPHGGPNTGELFF. As DNA, the CDR3 is TGCAGTGCTCCCCATGGGGGACCGAACACCGGGGAGCTGTTTTTT.

The chain links TRBV5-1 to TRBJ2-6, with D possibly being TRBD1 or TRBD2 (5 bases each). The V gene's germline CDR1 is SGHRS and CDR2 YFSETQ. This CDR3 has 16 residues. V lost 0 bases, J lost 4 bases, and 11 bases lay in between. CDR3 sequence reads: CASSLAEGPGANVLTF. The CDR3 nucleotides read TGCGCCAGCAGCTTGGCCGAGGGACCCGGGGCCAACGTCCTGACTTTC.

This chain connects TRBV6-1 to TRBJ2-5; D perhaps matches TRBD2 (5 bases). This CDR3 region has 12 residues. The V and J ends lost 7 bases and 7 bases respectively, with 13 bases between them. Per the germline V gene, CDR1 is MNHNS and CDR2 is SASEGT. Written as DNA, the CDR3 is TGTGCCAGCACCGAAGGACTCCGGACCCAGTACTTC. It yields the protein CASTEGLRTQYF.